This TCR beta chain was identified in a study of blood T cell repertoires in COVID-19 (TCRdb year 2020). Study-wide context: The collaborator samples originated in the United States, Italy and Spain and spanned the acute and convalescent phases of COVID-19. The material from the prospective study consisted of cDNA or gDNA derived from T cells, B-cell-depleted T cells, or PBMCs. Deeply sampled blood TCRbeta repertoires from subjects exposed to, actively infected with, or recovered from COVID-19 were included in the dataset. The repertoires were released in a freely available public database meant as a resource for research on the immune response to SARS-CoV-2. The samples were drawn from the first 160 participants of the ongoing ImmuneRACE study and from over a thousand subjects provided by 6 global collaborators. Sample metadata almost always included a de-identified subject ID, COVID-19 status, age in years and sex. Where available, HLA class I and class II types were obtained from metadata supplied by the sample provider rather than from assay-based typing.

Enrolling through a virtual design, the prospective study's participants ranged in age from roughly 18 to 89 years and lived across about two dozen United States geographic areas. In the prospective study, participants were assigned to cohorts based on the clinical history participants reported in a screening survey and a study questionnaire. Exposed participants had been in contact with someone with a PCR-confirmed or clinician-diagnosed COVID-19 case within 2 weeks of study entry. In the prospective study, whole blood, serum and a nasopharyngeal or oropharyngeal swab were collected from each participant by mobile phlebotomists. Over a roughly two-month period, participants in the prospective study had the option of providing additional blood draws and questionnaires. Before DNA extraction, prospective study blood samples were shipped either frozen or at room temperature. Broad study findings and their caveats: Clinical and demographic metadata were provided uncurated, with the amount varying by source and participant.

Regarding this clone: Its antigen is currently not known. No much larger clone is present one base from it, and per-base qualities are unavailable.

Taken from cysteine to phenylalanine, the CDR3 has 13 residues. The sequence is cut down to CDR3 DNA, 39 bases in frame from base 1. Relative to germline, V is missing 6 bases and J is missing 10 bases, with 5 bases of the junction outside any gene match. CDR1 and CDR2 are drawn from the germline V gene: MDHEN, SYDVKM. The immunoSEQ Assay, a bias-controlled multiplex PCR, was used to amplify TCRbeta CDR3 regions from genomic DNA. As for how the authors treated the data: The number of nucleated cells in each sample was estimated from the amplification of reference gene primers within the assay. To quantify the absolute abundance of each unique TCRbeta CDR3 rearrangement, sequence reads were collapsed and filtered. For each sample, productive Simpson clonality was calculated by taking the square root of Simpson's diversity index across productive rearrangements. This is the immuneACCESS table as TCRdb keeps it, with only in-frame sequences that have V and J called. A part of the clones is gone; compared with another copy, unresolved V genes explain less than half, and the rest is unexplained. V, J and clone size are taken as reported in that table, and D and trimming were inferred from the DNA itself. This sample has 400,000 to 500,000 clones in its table, and approximately 91% of those were observed once. About 1.5% of the sample rests with the top ten.

The chain joins TRBV28 to TRBJ1-6, and 8 bases in between align with TRBD1. What was sequenced was PBMCs or T cells enriched from blood (not recorded which). The source of this sequence is a woman aged 18-30 years who had been exposed to COVID-19. The DNA sequence is as follows: TGTGCCAGCAGCGACAGGGGTGACTCACCCCTCCACTTT. It is translated as CASSDRGDSPLHF. The CDR3, completed at both ends by the reference TRBV28 and TRBJ1-6 genes, gives the full variable domain DVKVTQSSRYLVKRTGEKVFLECVQDMDHENMFWYRQDPGLGLRLIYFSYDVKMKEKGDIPEGYSVSREKKERFSLILESASTNQTSMYLCASSDRGDSPLHFGNGTRLTVT.